The 21 T cell receptor beta chains below come from one sample, sequenced in a study of cytomegalovirus exposure and HLA in healthy donors. It was with 60 Vbeta and 13 Jbeta primers that the PCR ran. Sequencing was performed with immunoSEQ multiplex PCR; in TCRdb, only in-frame clones are kept and a portion is missing. The data show 150,000 to 200,000 clones, about 85% seen once. Sequencing used PBMCs. These receptors all come from a woman aged 45 to 65 in good health and CMV-seronegative.

The V gene is TRBV4-2, the J gene TRBJ2-7; a weak D match, TRBD2 (6 bases). V lost 1 base, J lost 4 bases, and 14 bases lay in between. The germline V gene has CDR1 LGHNA and CDR2 YNFKEQ. CDR3 size: 15 residues. The DNA for the CDR3 is TGTGCCAGCAGCCAAGCCTCCGGGACTGGATACGAGCAGTACTTC. Translated: CASSQASGTGYEQYF.

This chain joins TRBV5-1 and TRBJ2-4; 14 nucleotides agree with TRBD2. After removal of 6 bases from V and 1 base from J, the junction contained 6 bases not matched to a gene. CDR1 and CDR2 (germline): SGHRS, YFSETQ. The CDR3 is 17 residues long. The CDR3 is CASKTSGGAGAKNIQYF. For the CDR3, the DNA is TGCGCCAGCAAGACTAGCGGGGGGGCCGGCGCCAAAAACATTCAGTACTTC. The complete variable domain, with remaining parts taken from reference TRBV5-1 and TRBJ2-4, reads KAGVTQTPRYLIKTRGQQVTLSCSPISGHRSVSWYQQTPGQGLQFLFEYFSETQRNKGNFPGRFSGRQFSNSRSEMNVSTLELGDSALYLCASKTSGGAGAKNIQYFGAGTRLSVL.

The chain recombines TRBV6-5 with TRBJ1-2; TRBD1 matches 7 bases. V was clipped by 6 bases and J by 6 bases; unmatched bases: 13. This CDR3 is built from 15 residues. Germline loops: CDR1 MNHEY, CDR2 SVGAGI. The CDR3 DNA is TGTGCCAGCAGCATCGGGACAGAGCGTTCGGATGGCTACACCTTC. This translates into CASSIGTERSDGYTF.

The chain has TRBV7-2 and TRBJ1-1; tentative D call: TRBD1 (6 bases). Between the trimmed V and J ends, which lost 5 bases and 0 bases, there was a span of 22 bases. This CDR3 has 18 amino acids. Germline V gene data show CDR1 as SGHTA and CDR2 as FQGNSA. CDR3 residues: CASSRPIPRGGVNTEAFF. The CDR3 bases are TGTGCCAGCAGCCGACCGATACCCAGGGGTGGGGTGAACACTGAAGCTTTCTTT.

V gene TRBV2 combines with J gene TRBJ1-1; D is uncertain. V was trimmed by 7 bases and J by 7 bases, leaving 13 bases between them. The germline CDR1 and CDR2 sequences are SNHLY and FYNNEI. The CDR3 contains 12 residues. CDR3 coding DNA: TGTGCCAGCACCCAAGAATCTATTGAAGCTTTCTTT. Amino acid sequence: CASTQESIEAFF.

The J gene is TRBJ1-2, the V gene TRBV5-1; TRBD1 might be the D (5 bases). Trimming pared 0 bases from V and 7 bases from J, leaving 10 bases between. The CDR3 covers 13 residues. Looked up from germline, CDR1 is SGHRS and CDR2 is YFSETQ. The CDR3 region has the DNA TGCGCCAGCAGCTTGGCAGGGCAGTTTGGCTACACCTTC. Translation gives CASSLAGQFGYTF.

In DNA, the CDR3 is TGCGCCAGCACCCCGGCCGCAGGCTCCTACAATGAGCAGTTCTTC. Amino acids: CASTPAAGSYNEQFF. The rearrangement joins TRBV5-1 to TRBJ2-1; no clear D gene. V shed 6 bases and J shed 0 bases, with 13 bases lying between them. Per the germline V gene, CDR1 is SGHRS and CDR2 is YFSETQ. CDR3 length equals 15 residues.

A word on this clone: Other DNA sequences within the sample encode an identical CDR3. This rearrangement joins TRBV9 to TRBJ2-3, with TRBD2 identical over 9 bases. The CDR3 sequence is 15 residues long. Germline CDR1 and CDR2: SGDLS and YYNGEE. Trimming took 0 bases from V and 1 from J; bases not matched to a gene: 0. Here the CDR3 reads CASSVGGGGTDTQYF. For the CDR3, the DNA is TGTGCCAGCAGCGTAGGCGGGGGGGGCACAGATACGCAGTATTTT.

V gene TRBV7-3 combines with J gene TRBJ1-1; a weak D match, TRBD1 (6 bases). Germline lookup yields CDR1 SGHTA and CDR2 FQGTGA. This CDR3 region has 14 residues. Trimming shortened V by 1 base and J by 5 bases, and 11 bases separated the two germline ends. The CDR3 bases are TGTGCCAGCAGCTTAATGGGCCAGGGGACTGAAGCTTTCTTT. It codes for CASSLMGQGTEAFF. The full variable domain, completed using reference TRBV7-3 and TRBJ1-1, is GAGVSQTPSNKVTEKGKYVELRCDPISGHTALYWYRQSLGQGPEFLIYFQGTGAADDSGLPNDRFFAVRPEGSVSTLKIQRTERGDSAVYLCASSLMGQGTEAFFGQGTRLTVV.

The genes are TRBV19 and TRBJ2-2; 7 nucleotides match TRBD1. CDR3 length: 14 amino acids. Trimming cost V 6 bases and J 3 bases; bases outside gene matches: 4. CDR1 is LNHDA and CDR2 is SQIVND in the germline V gene (reference sequence). Written as DNA, the CDR3 is TGTGCCAGTAGAAACAGGGGCGACACCGGGGAGCTGTTTTTT. Its protein product is CASRNRGDTGELFF.

The rearrangement uses TRBV7-9 and TRBJ1-1; D not resolved. The germline V gene has CDR1 SEHNR and CDR2 FQNEAQ (reference sequence). This CDR3 region has 14 residues. Trimming shortened V by 5 bases and J by 5 bases, and 15 bases separated the two germline ends. CDR3 sequence: CASSLSALRTEAFF. CDR3 in DNA: TGTGCCAGCAGCCTAAGCGCCTTACGAACTGAAGCTTTCTTT.

This chain joins TRBV5-4 and TRBJ1-2; TRBD1 matches at 8 bases. This CDR3 contains 13 residues. Germline values: CDR1 SGHNT, CDR2 YYREEE (reference sequence). V lost 4 bases and J lost 8; bases outside the gene matches: 7. CDR3 nucleotides: TGTGCCAGCAGCCTGGACAGGGTGTTGGGCTACACCTTC. It translates to CASSLDRVLGYTF.

CDR3 amino acids: CSAGEGMKQFF. The CDR3 DNA sequence: TGCAGCGCCGGCGAGGGTATGAAGCAGTTCTTC. The chain joins TRBV29-1 to TRBJ2-1; D is perhaps TRBD2 (5 bases). The CDR3 runs to 11 residues. CDR1 is SQVTM and CDR2 is ANQGSEA in the germline V gene. Trimming removed 7 bases at V and 11 bases at J, with 15 bases between.

The chain employs TRBV11-2 and TRBJ2-2; D not resolved. Trimming shortened V by 0 bases and J by 8 bases, and 4 bases separated the two germline ends. The germline V gene has CDR1 SGHAT and CDR2 FQNNGV. The CDR3 runs to 12 residues. The CDR3 DNA sequence: TGTGCCAGCAGCTTAGATTCGGGGGAGCTGTTTTTT. It specifies CASSLDSGELFF.

This chain joins TRBV19 and TRBJ2-2; weak D call: TRBD1 (6 bases). CDR1 and CDR2 from the germline V gene are LNHDA and SQIVND (reference sequence). V lost 2 bases, J lost 6 bases, and 16 bases lay in between. This CDR3 spans 16 amino acids. The CDR3 loop reads CASSILGWGLAGELFF. The DNA of the CDR3 is TGTGCCAGTAGTATACTTGGTTGGGGGCTGGCCGGGGAGCTGTTTTTT.

The chain employs TRBV7-3 and TRBJ2-3; tentatively, D is TRBD2 (6 bases). The CDR3 loop spans 14 amino acids. CDR1 and CDR2 (germline): SGHTA, FQGTGA. V was cut by 5 bases and J by 0 bases, with 9 bases left in between. CDR3 in DNA: TGTGCCAGCAGCGGGGGGTCTAGCACAGATACGCAGTATTTT. It encodes CASSGGSSTDTQYF.

This chain joins TRBV5-1 and TRBJ2-1, with 8 bases lining up with TRBD2. Per the germline V gene, CDR1 is SGHRS and CDR2 is YFSETQ. This CDR3 spans 14 amino acids. J gave up 6 bases and V 5 bases, and 7 bases lay outside the gene matches. In DNA form, the CDR3 reads TGCGCCAGCAGTCCCAGCGGGAGAGGCAATGAGCAGTTCTTC. It specifies CASSPSGRGNEQFF.

The chain is built from TRBV5-4 and TRBJ2-7, with a tentative D call TRBD2 (5 bases). Trimming removed 0 bases from V and 6 bases from J, with 10 bases in between. The germline V gene encodes CDR1 SGHNT and CDR2 YYREEE (reference sequence). The CDR3 length is 13 residues. CDR3 amino acids: CASSLVEGVEQYF. The CDR3 DNA reads as TGTGCCAGCAGCTTGGTAGAGGGAGTCGAGCAGTACTTC.

This clone was seen only a few times. J is TRBJ1-5 and V is TRBV27, with no clear D. In germline, CDR1 is MNHEY, CDR2 SMNVEV (reference sequence). The CDR3 is 18 amino acids. Deletions cut 6 bases from V and 0 bases from J, with 21 bases between. The DNA for the CDR3 is TGTGCCAGCAGCCTAAGGAAGTGGGCCCACAATAGCAATCAGCCCCAGCATTTT. Its translation is CASSLRKWAHNSNQPQHF.

This chain joins TRBV7-6 and TRBJ2-7; D may be TRBD2 (6 bases). V gave up 2 bases and J gave up 2 bases, with 7 bases separating them. This CDR3 is 13 amino acids long. Germline-derived CDR1 and CDR2 are SGHVS and FNYEAQ. The CDR3: CASSLTGAYEQYF. In nucleotides, the CDR3 is TGTGCCAGCAGCTTAACGGGAGCCTACGAGCAGTACTTC.

CDR3 amino acids: CASSLLGGADNEQFF. The CDR3 coding sequence is TGCGCCAGCAGCTTGTTGGGCGGGGCAGACAATGAGCAGTTCTTC. The rearrangement joins TRBV5-1 to TRBJ2-1; tentative D call: TRBD2 (6 bases). V dropped 1 base and J dropped 5 bases, with 13 bases sitting between them. The CDR3 is 15 amino acids. The V gene's germline CDR1 is SGHRS and CDR2 YFSETQ.